The entry that follows covers one T cell receptor (beta chain) sequence. TCRdb independently ran MiXCR on the 5' RACE reads; one entry per CDR3 protein. The data show about 470,000 distinct CDR3 sequences, 24% seen once. This sample is part of a study of identical twins. V lost 3 bases to trimming and J lost 9 bases, with 9 bases between them. This CDR3 is 12 amino acids long. These data also featured in a second study, about T cells expressing NK-cell markers.

The sample comprised CD4+ T cells sorted from blood. The chain is built from TRBV12-3 or TRBV12-4 and TRBJ2-1, with D possibly TRBD2 on 5 matching bases. The sequence came from a woman aged 18-29 years in good health. The CDR3 reads CASSLRVSEQFF. The CDR3 nucleotides are TGTGCCAGCAGTTTGAGGGTCTCTGAGCAGTTCTTC.